Each of the 24 T cell receptor beta chains below was sequenced from the same sample in a study of T cell repertoires in cytomegalovirus infection. Via MiXCR, TCRdb re-called the reads, giving one row per CDR3 protein. The repertoire holds around 900,000 distinct CDR3 sequences, with approximately 30% as singletons. Antigens of these TCRs are unknown. Sample: cultured CD8+ T cells from PBMCs, taken from culture after CMV antigen stimulation. These receptors all stem from a human donor in good health (CMV status not recorded). Some clones in this sample may be carry-over from other donors' samples.

This clonotype has a count of ten or more. V usage is TRBV7-2 and J usage is TRBJ2-2, with D perhaps TRBD2 (6 bases). Germline V lookup: CDR1 SGHTA, CDR2 FQGNSA. This CDR3 comprises 16 residues. With 2 bases removed from V and 0 bases from J, the gap between germline ends came to 10 bases. CDR3 bases: TGTGCCAGCAGCTTAACCGGGGGTGCGAACACCGGGGAGCTGTTTTTT. Its protein product is CASSLTGGANTGELFF.

This clonotype came up a few times. The rearrangement links TRBV27 to TRBJ2-5; D is perhaps TRBD2 (5 bases). V was shortened by 0 bases and J by 5 bases, with 10 bases between the two germline ends. CDR3 length: 14 amino acids. Germline CDR1 and CDR2: MNHEY and SMNVEV (reference sequence). The CDR3 loop is CASSLSLDWETQYF. The CDR3 DNA is TGTGCCAGCAGTTTATCCCTGGACTGGGAGACCCAGTACTTC.

The J gene is TRBJ1-6, the V gene TRBV25-1; the match to TRBD1 covers 10 bases. With 2 bases clipped from V and 12 bases from J, the junction kept 4 bases outside the gene matches. This CDR3 spans 14 amino acids. Germline V gene sequence: CDR1 MGHDK, CDR2 SYGVNS. The chain's CDR3 is CASSEPTGGEPLHF. DNA of the CDR3: TGTGCCAGCAGTGAACCGACAGGGGGCGAACCCCTCCACTTT.

The chain links TRBV10-3 to TRBJ1-2; D possibly corresponds to TRBD1 (6 bases). CDR3 length equals 15 residues. V lost 3 bases and J lost 3, with 14 bases in between. The V gene's germline CDR1 is ENHRY and CDR2 SYGVKD. CDR3 bases: TGTGCCATCAGTGAAAAAAGGACAGAGTACTATGGCTACACCTTC. Its translation is CAISEKRTEYYGYTF.

The V and J genes are TRBV4-2 and TRBJ2-2; D unresolved. CDR3 size: 16 residues. Germline V gene data show CDR1 as LGHNA and CDR2 as YNFKEQ. Trimming removed 3 bases from V and 4 bases from J, with 15 bases in between. The CDR3 bases are TGTGCCAGCAGCCAGCGATGGCCACTTGGCACCGGGGAGCTGTTTTTT. This gives the protein CASSQRWPLGTGELFF.

V and J are TRBV20-1 and TRBJ2-7; 8 bases fit TRBD2. After removal of 0 bases from V and 4 bases from J, the junction contained 8 bases not matched to a gene. This CDR3 has 15 residues. The germline V gene encodes CDR1 DFQATT and CDR2 SNEGSKA (reference sequence). The CDR3 loop reads CSARDLDSGVYEQYF. In DNA, the CDR3 is TGCAGTGCTAGAGATCTGGATAGCGGGGTATACGAGCAGTACTTC.

This clonotype showed up just a few times. The V gene is TRBV7-9, the J gene TRBJ1-3; TRBD1 matches at 7 bases. The CDR3 totals 12 residues. Germline values: CDR1 SEHNR, CDR2 FQNEAQ (reference sequence). J lost 7 bases, V lost 6 bases, and 3 bases had no gene match. For the CDR3, the DNA is TGTGCCAGCAGTTCACAGGGGAACACCATATATTTT. Amino acid sequence: CASSSQGNTIYF.

The chain links TRBV6-6 to TRBJ1-5, with TRBD1 identical over 7 bases. Germline V gives CDR1 MNHNY, CDR2 SVGAGI (reference sequence). V trimming: 1 base; J trimming: 3 bases; junction bases outside the gene matches: 3. The CDR3 is 15 amino acids. The CDR3 region has the DNA TGTGCCAGCAGTTACTGGGACAGCGCCAATCAGCCCCAGCATTTT. Its translation is CASSYWDSANQPQHF.

The J gene is TRBJ1-4, the V gene TRBV6-1; maybe TRBD1 (6 bases). The ends were cut back, 6 bases at V and 4 bases at J, with 15 bases in the middle. Germline V gene data show CDR1 as MNHNS and CDR2 as SASEGT. The length of the CDR3 is 15 residues. This CDR3 is CASRSQDRNNEKLFF. In DNA, the CDR3 is TGTGCCAGCAGAAGTCAGGACAGAAATAATGAAAAACTGTTTTTT.

V usage is TRBV2 and J usage is TRBJ1-2, with D possibly matching TRBD1 (5 bases). Deletions cut 4 bases from V and 5 bases from J, with 14 bases between. Germline CDR1 is SNHLY and CDR2 is FYNNEI. CDR3 size: 14 residues. CDR3 in amino acids: CASSGETVFYGYTF. CDR3 DNA sequence: TGTGCCAGCAGTGGGGAGACAGTGTTTTATGGCTACACCTTC.

A few counts support this clonotype. This chain uses TRBV15 with TRBJ2-1; D might be TRBD2 (7 bases). The CDR3 is made up of 19 amino acids. Between the trimmed V and J ends, which lost 9 bases and 0 bases, there was a span of 27 bases. Per germline, CDR1 LNHNV and CDR2 YYDKDF (reference sequence). CDR3 region: CATRGVRDIQTSSYNEQFF. The CDR3 coding sequence is TGTGCCACTCGGGGGGTCCGGGACATCCAGACTAGCTCCTACAATGAGCAGTTCTTC.

Remarks on this clonotype: An end of the junction differs from the germline gene, which may be a read error. The V gene is TRBV7-3, the J gene TRBJ2-1; D may be TRBD1 (5 bases). The CDR3 loop spans 16 amino acids. Germline CDR1 reads SGHTA; CDR2 reads FQGTGA. CDR3 nucleotide sequence: TGTGCTAGCAGCTTAGTGGGTTCAGGGTGGGACAATGAGCAGTTCTTC. Translated, it gives CASSLVGSGWDNEQFF.

This clonotype appeared once. In DNA form, the CDR3 reads TGTGCCAGCAATTTTGGAGCTTTCTTT. Amino acids: CASNFGAFF. The rearrangement joins TRBV2 to TRBJ1-1; unclear D gene. The germline V gene has CDR1 SNHLY and CDR2 FYNNEI. CDR3 length equals 9 residues. Deletions cut 7 bases from V and 10 bases from J, with 7 bases between.

This clonotype was observed many times. The CDR3 DNA sequence: TGTGCCAGCAGCATGGGACAGGGAATGAACACTGAAGCTTTCTTT. It yields the protein CASSMGQGMNTEAFF. The chain carries TRBV7-6 and TRBJ1-1, with TRBD1 identical over 9 bases. V gave up 5 bases and J gave up 0 bases; unmatched junction bases: 4. Germline V lookup: CDR1 SGHVS, CDR2 FNYEAQ. This CDR3 is built from 15 residues.

This rearrangement joins TRBV28 to TRBJ1-1; possibly TRBD1 for D (6 bases). Germline CDR1 reads MDHEN; CDR2 reads SYDVKM. The V and J ends lost 7 bases and 4 bases respectively, with 13 bases between them. The CDR3 runs 13 residues. CDR3 DNA: TGTGCCAGCACCTTCACAGGGAGCACTGAAGCTTTCTTT. Encoded protein: CASTFTGSTEAFF.

Many counts were recorded for this clonotype. The V gene is TRBV7-2, the J gene TRBJ1-2; D uncertain. The CDR3 covers 14 residues. V was trimmed by 3 bases and J by 6 bases, leaving 14 bases between them. Germline V gives CDR1 SGHTA, CDR2 FQGNSA. The CDR3 sequence: CASSFRTVTHGYTF. The DNA of the CDR3 is TGTGCCAGCAGCTTCCGGACGGTGACCCATGGCTACACCTTC.

This clonotype came up a few times. CDR3: CASGQVDTQYF. CDR3 nucleotide sequence: TGTGCCAGCGGTCAGGTAGATACGCAGTATTTT. The V gene is TRBV28, the J gene TRBJ2-3; no reliable D call. V was clipped by 8 bases and J by 5 bases, with 8 bases between them. Germline V gene lookup returns CDR1 MDHEN and CDR2 SYDVKM. The CDR3 is 11 amino acids.

This clonotype was seen a few times. The gene calls are TRBV9 and TRBJ2-3, with 11 bases aligning to TRBD2. The CDR3 runs to 16 residues. After removal of 4 bases from V and 2 bases from J, the junction contained 6 bases not matched to a gene. Germline-derived CDR1 and CDR2 are SGDLS and YYNGEE. CDR3 residues: CASSQGTSGNTDTQYF. CDR3 nucleotides: TGTGCCAGCAGCCAAGGGACTAGCGGAAACACAGATACGCAGTATTTT. Using reference TRBV9 and TRBJ2-3 for the parts outside the CDR3, the full variable domain is DSGVTQTPKHLITATGQRVTLRCSPRSGDLSVYWYQQSLDQGLQFLIQYYNGEERAKGNILERFSAQQFPDLHSELNLSSLELGDSALYFCASSQGTSGNTDTQYFGPGTRLTVL.

The chain couples TRBV7-8 to TRBJ2-3; D might be TRBD2 (5 bases). V shed 1 base and J shed 5 bases, with 16 bases lying between them. This CDR3 has 16 residues. Per the germline V gene, CDR1 is SGHVS and CDR2 is FQNEAQ. Here the CDR3 reads CASSLDSGFGRDTQYF. Written as DNA, the CDR3 is TGTGCCAGCAGCTTAGATTCCGGGTTTGGGAGAGATACGCAGTATTTT.

This clonotype was counted ten times or more. A junction boundary mismatches the germline segment, possibly from a read error. The V call is TRBV7-6, the J call TRBJ2-1; TRBD2 matches 8 bases. The length of the CDR3 is 14 residues. Per germline, CDR1 SGHVS and CDR2 FNYEAQ. The CDR3 here is CASSLSGGYNEQFF. CDR3 bases: TGCGCCAGCAGCTTGAGCGGGGGTTACAATGAGCAGTTCTTC.

The chain combines TRBV29-1 with TRBJ1-1, with D unclear. Trimming shortened V by 1 base and J by 1 base, and 10 bases separated the two germline ends. Germline lookup yields CDR1 SQVTM and CDR2 ANQGSEA. The CDR3 extends over 14 amino acids. DNA of the CDR3: TGCAGCGTTGAAGGAACAGACCAGAACACTGAAGCTTTCTTT. Translation: CSVEGTDQNTEAFF.

As concerns this clonotype: It is unclear where the CDR3 begins or ends on the DNA, so no DNA is shown, and the CDR3 is as TCRdb lists it. V gene TRBV29-1 combines with J gene TRBJ2-1; TRBD1 was called by the table and not checked on the DNA. The CDR3 comprises 12 residues, both ends counted. CDR1 SQVTM and CDR2 ANQGSEA come from the germline V gene. The CDR3: CSVVAGGNIKFF.

V and J are TRBV6-1 and TRBJ1-1; 7 nucleotides align to TRBD1. Germline loops: CDR1 MNHNS, CDR2 SASEGT. V shed 6 bases, J shed 10 bases, and the junction held 11 bases outside the gene matches. There are 13 residues in the CDR3. CDR3 sequence reads: CASRITPQGRAFF. CDR3 DNA: TGTGCCAGCAGAATCACCCCACAGGGGAGAGCTTTCTTT.

In its sample, this clonotype was seen a few times. The genes are TRBV6-1 and TRBJ1-1; D may be TRBD1 (5 bases). From germline, CDR1 is MNHNS and CDR2 SASEGT. Trimming removed 7 bases from V and 1 base from J, with 10 bases in between. The CDR3 contains 13 residues. In DNA, the CDR3 is TGTGCCAGCAAACAGGCTTGGAACACTGAAGCTTTCTTT. Translating gives CASKQAWNTEAFF.